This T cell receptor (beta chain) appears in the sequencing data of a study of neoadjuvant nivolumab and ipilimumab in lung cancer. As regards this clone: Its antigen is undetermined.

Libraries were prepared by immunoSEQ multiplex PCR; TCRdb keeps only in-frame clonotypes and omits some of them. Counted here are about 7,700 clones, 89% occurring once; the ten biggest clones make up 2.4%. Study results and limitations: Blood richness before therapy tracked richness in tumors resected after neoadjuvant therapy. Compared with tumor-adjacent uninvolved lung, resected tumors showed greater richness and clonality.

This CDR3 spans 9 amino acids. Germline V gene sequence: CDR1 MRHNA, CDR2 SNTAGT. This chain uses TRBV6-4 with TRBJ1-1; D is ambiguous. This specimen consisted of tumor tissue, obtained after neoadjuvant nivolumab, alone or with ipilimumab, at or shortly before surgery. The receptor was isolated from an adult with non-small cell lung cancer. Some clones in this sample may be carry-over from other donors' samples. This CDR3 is CARGAEAFF. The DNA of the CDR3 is TGTGCTAGAGGCGCTGAAGCTTTCTTT.